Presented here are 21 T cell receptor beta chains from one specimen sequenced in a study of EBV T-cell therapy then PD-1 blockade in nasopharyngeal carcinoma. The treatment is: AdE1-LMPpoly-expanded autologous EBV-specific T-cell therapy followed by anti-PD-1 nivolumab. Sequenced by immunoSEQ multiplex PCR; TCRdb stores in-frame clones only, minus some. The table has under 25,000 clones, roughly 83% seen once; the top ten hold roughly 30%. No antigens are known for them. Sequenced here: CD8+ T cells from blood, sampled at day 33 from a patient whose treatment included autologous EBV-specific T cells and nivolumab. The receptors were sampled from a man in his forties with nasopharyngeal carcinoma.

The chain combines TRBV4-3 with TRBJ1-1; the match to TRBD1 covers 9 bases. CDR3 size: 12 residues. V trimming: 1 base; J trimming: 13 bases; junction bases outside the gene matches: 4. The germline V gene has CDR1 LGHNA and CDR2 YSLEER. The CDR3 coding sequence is TGCGCCAGCAGCCAAGGTCGGACAGGGGTTTTCTTT. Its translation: CASSQGRTGVFF.

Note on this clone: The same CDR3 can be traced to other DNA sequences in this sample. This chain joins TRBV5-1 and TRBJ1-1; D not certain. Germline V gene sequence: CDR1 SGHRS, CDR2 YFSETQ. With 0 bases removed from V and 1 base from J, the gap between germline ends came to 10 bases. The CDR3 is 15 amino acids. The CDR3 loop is CASSLEGRGNTEAFF. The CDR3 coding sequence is TGCGCCAGCAGCTTGGAAGGTCGGGGGAACACTGAAGCTTTCTTT.

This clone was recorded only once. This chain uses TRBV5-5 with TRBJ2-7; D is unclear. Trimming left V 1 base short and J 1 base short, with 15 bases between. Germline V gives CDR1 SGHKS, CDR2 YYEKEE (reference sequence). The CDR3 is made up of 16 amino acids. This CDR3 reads CASSLSSDWVSYEQYF. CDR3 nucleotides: TGTGCCAGCAGCTTGTCCAGCGACTGGGTTTCCTACGAGCAGTACTTC.

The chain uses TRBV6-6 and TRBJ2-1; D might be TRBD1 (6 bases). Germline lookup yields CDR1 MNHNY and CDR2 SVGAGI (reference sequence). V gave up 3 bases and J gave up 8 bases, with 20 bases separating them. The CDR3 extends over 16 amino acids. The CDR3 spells CASSYPVLQGLDEQFF. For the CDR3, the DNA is TGTGCCAGCAGTTATCCTGTTTTACAGGGTTTAGATGAGCAGTTCTTC.

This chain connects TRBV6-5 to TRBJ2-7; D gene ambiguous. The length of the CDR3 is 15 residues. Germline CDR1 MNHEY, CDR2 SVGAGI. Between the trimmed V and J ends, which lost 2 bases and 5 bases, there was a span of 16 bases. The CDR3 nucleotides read TGTGCCAGCAGTTACAAGTGGGGAATTGAGAACGAGCAGTACTTC. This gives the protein CASSYKWGIENEQYF.

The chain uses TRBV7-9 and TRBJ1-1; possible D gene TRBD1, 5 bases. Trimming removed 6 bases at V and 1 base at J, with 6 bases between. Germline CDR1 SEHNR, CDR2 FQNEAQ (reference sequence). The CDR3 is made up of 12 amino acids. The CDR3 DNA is TGTGCCAGCAGGCAGGGGAACACTGAAGCTTTCTTT. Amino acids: CASRQGNTEAFF.

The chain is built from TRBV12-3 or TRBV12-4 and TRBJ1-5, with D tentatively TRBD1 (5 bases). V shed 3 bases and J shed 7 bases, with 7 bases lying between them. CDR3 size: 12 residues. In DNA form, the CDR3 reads TGTGCCAGCAGTTTTGGGGGGCAGCCCCAGCATTTT. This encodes CASSFGGQPQHF.

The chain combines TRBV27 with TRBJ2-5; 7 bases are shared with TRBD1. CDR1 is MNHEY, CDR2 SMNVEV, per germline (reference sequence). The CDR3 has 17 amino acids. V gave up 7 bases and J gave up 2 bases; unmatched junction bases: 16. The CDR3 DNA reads TGTGCCAGCAAGACCTACAGGGGTCCCACCGAGCAAGAGACCCAGTACTTC. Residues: CASKTYRGPTEQETQYF.

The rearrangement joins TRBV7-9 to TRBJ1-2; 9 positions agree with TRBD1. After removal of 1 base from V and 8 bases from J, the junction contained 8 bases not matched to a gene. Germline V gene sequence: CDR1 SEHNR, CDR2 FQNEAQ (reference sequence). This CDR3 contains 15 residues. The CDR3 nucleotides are TGTGCCAGCAGCTTAGGGTCGGACAGGGGAGAAGGCTACACCTTC. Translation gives CASSLGSDRGEGYTF. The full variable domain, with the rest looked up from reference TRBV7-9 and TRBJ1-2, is DTGVSQNPRHKITKRGQNVTFRCDPISEHNRLYWYRQTLGQGPEFLTYFQNEAQLEKSRLLSDRFSAERPKGSFSTLEIQRTEQGDSAMYLCASSLGSDRGEGYTFGSGTRLTVV.

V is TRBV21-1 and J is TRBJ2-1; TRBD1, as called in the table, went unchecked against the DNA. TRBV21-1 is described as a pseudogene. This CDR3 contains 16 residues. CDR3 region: CASSKDRGGLYNEQFF. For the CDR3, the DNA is TGTGCCAGCAGCAAAGACAGGGGTGGGCTCTACAATGAGCAGTTCTTC.

CDR3 coding DNA: TGTGCCAGCGGCACCTCGGGGGGGCGCACAGATACGCAGTATTTT. This encodes CASGTSGGRTDTQYF. The gene calls are TRBV9 and TRBJ2-3; 8 bases are a match to TRBD2. This CDR3 spans 15 amino acids. V was clipped by 7 bases and J by 1 base; unmatched bases: 8. Germline V lookup: CDR1 SGDLS, CDR2 YYNGEE.

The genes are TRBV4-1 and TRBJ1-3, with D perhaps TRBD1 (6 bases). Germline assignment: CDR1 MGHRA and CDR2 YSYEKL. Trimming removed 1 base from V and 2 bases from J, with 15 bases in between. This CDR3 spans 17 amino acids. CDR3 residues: CASSQVRGAQPGNTIYF. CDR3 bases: TGCGCCAGCAGCCAAGTAAGGGGGGCGCAACCTGGAAACACCATATATTTT.

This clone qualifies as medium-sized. Here the CDR3 DNA reads TGTGCCAGCAGCTTAGCGGATGAGACGGGGACAATTAAGCAGTTCTTC. Residues: CASSLADETGTIKQFF. The chain joins TRBV7-8 to TRBJ2-1, with D possibly being TRBD1 (6 bases). Germline V gene lookup returns CDR1 SGHVS and CDR2 FQNEAQ. Trimming removed 0 bases at V and 11 bases at J, with 20 bases between. The CDR3 runs 16 residues.

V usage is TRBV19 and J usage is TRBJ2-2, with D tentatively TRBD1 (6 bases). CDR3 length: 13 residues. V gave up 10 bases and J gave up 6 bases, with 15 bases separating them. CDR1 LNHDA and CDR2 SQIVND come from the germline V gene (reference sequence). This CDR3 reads CATSEGGAGELFF. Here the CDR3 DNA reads TGTGCCACTTCGGAAGGGGGAGCCGGGGAGCTGTTTTTT.

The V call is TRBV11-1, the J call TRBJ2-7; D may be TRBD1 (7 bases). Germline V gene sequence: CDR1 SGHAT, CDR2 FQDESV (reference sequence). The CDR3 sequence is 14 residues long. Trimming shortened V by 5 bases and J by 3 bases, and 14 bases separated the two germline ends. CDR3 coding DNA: TGTGCCAGCAGCCCGCGGGACAGTAACTACGAGCAGTACTTC. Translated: CASSPRDSNYEQYF.

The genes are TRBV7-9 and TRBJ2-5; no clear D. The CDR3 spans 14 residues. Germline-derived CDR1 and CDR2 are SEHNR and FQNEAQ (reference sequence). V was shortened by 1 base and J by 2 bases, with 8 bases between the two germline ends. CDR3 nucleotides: TGTGCCAGCAGCTTAGACAAGGAACAAGAGACCCAGTACTTC. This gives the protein CASSLDKEQETQYF.

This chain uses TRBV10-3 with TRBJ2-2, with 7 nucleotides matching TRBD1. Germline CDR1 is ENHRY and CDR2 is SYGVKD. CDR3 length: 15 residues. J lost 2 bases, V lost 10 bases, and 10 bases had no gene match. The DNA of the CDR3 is TGTGCCACTTCGATCGTAGGGGGCAACACCGGGGAGCTGTTTTTT. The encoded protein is CATSIVGGNTGELFF.

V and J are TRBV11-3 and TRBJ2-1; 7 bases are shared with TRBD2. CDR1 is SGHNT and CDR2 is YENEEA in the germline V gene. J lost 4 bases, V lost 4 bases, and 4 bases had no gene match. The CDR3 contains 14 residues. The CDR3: CASSWTSSYNEQFF. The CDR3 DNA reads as TGTGCCAGCAGCTGGACTAGTTCTTACAATGAGCAGTTCTTC.

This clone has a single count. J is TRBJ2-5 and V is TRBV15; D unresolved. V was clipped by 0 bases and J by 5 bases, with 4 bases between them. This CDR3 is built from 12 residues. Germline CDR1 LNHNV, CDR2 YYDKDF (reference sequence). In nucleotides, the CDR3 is TGTGCCACCAGCAGAGACAGGGAGACCCAGTACTTC. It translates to CATSRDRETQYF.

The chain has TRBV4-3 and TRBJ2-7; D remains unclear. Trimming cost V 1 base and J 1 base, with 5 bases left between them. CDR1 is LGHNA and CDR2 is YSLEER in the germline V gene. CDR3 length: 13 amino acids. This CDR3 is CASSQARSYEQYF. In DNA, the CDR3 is TGCGCCAGCAGCCAAGCCAGGTCCTACGAGCAGTACTTC.

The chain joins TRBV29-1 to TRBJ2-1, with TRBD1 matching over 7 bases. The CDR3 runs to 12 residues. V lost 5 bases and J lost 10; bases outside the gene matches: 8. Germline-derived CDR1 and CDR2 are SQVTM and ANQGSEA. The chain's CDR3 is CSVPWTGREQFF. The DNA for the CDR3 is TGCAGCGTTCCCTGGACAGGCAGGGAGCAGTTCTTC.